One sample yielded the 21 T cell receptor beta chains listed below, sequenced in a study of OX40 agonist ivuxolimab in advanced cancers. TCRdb's table, derived via immunoSEQ multiplex PCR, lists solely in-frame clones and lacks some. The sample contains about 21,000 clones, over 70% of which appear only once. The specimen comprised CD4+ or CD8+ T cells sorted from blood, sampled in a trial of the OX40 agonist ivuxolimab. The receptor set was obtained from an adult with an advanced solid tumor such as melanoma, head and neck, liver or kidney cancer.

The genes are TRBV5-6 and TRBJ2-1; 11 bases are shared with TRBD2. Germline CDR1 reads SGHDT; CDR2 reads YYEEEE. Trimming removed 1 base from V and 5 bases from J; junction bases left unmatched: 11. The CDR3 spans 18 residues. CDR3 loop: CASSLMTSGTILNNEQFF. The CDR3 DNA reads TGTGCCAGCAGCTTGATGACTAGCGGGACAATCCTGAACAATGAGCAGTTCTTC. Full variable domain (outside the CDR3, taken from reference TRBV5-6 and TRBJ2-1): DAGVTQSPTHLIKTRGQQVTLRCSPKSGHDTVSWYQQALGQGPQFIFQYYEEEERQRGNFPDRFSGHQFPNYSSELNVNALLLGDSALYLCASSLMTSGTILNNEQFFGPGTRLTVL.

The gene calls are TRBV28 and TRBJ2-1, with D perhaps assigned TRBD1 or TRBD2 (6 bases each). Per the germline V gene, CDR1 is MDHEN and CDR2 is SYDVKM. There are 14 residues in the CDR3. V dropped 3 bases and J dropped 7 bases, with 13 bases sitting between them. The CDR3 reads CASSFPQGRNEQFF. CDR3 in DNA: TGTGCCAGCAGTTTCCCCCAGGGGAGGAATGAGCAGTTCTTC.

This chain links TRBV5-1 with TRBJ1-2, with D hard to call. The CDR3 consists of 13 residues. Trimming took 0 bases from V and 6 from J, leaving 9 bases between them. Germline-derived CDR1 and CDR2 are SGHRS and YFSETQ. CDR3 protein: CASSLGQYDGYTF. Here the CDR3 DNA reads TGCGCCAGCAGCTTGGGCCAGTACGATGGCTACACCTTC.

The rearrangement links TRBV6-5 to TRBJ1-1; maybe TRBD1 (6 bases). Germline CDR1 reads MNHEY; CDR2 reads SVGAGI. The CDR3 is 13 amino acids. V lost 6 bases to trimming and J lost 0 bases, with 8 bases between them. The CDR3 loop is CASRAGVNTEAFF. CDR3 DNA: TGTGCCAGCAGGGCAGGGGTGAACACTGAAGCTTTCTTT.

This clone was observed a few times. The chain recombines TRBV29-1 with TRBJ1-1; 7 bases agree with TRBD1. This CDR3 comprises 15 residues. In germline, CDR1 is SQVTM, CDR2 ANQGSEA. V shed 3 bases and J 0 bases; nucleotides not matched to a gene: 7. The CDR3 region is CSVEQGGTMNTEAFF. The DNA of the CDR3 is TGCAGCGTTGAGCAGGGGGGGACCATGAACACTGAAGCTTTCTTT.

By share of the sample, this clone is medium-sized. The rearrangement uses TRBV2 and TRBJ1-5; tentatively, D is TRBD1 (5 bases). This CDR3 spans 14 amino acids. Germline V gene sequence: CDR1 SNHLY, CDR2 FYNNEI. V was clipped by 8 bases and J by 1 base, with 12 bases between them. DNA of the CDR3: TGTGCCAGCGACTCGGGACTAAGCAATCAGCCCCAGCATTTT. It specifies CASDSGLSNQPQHF. Filled out from reference TRBV2 and TRBJ1-5, the complete variable domain reads EPEVTQTPSHQVTQMGQEVILRCVPISNHLYFYWYRQILGQKVEFLVSFYNNEISEKSEIFDDQFSVERPDGSNFTLKIRSTKLEDSAMYFCASDSGLSNQPQHFGDGTRLSIL.

The chain links TRBV27 to TRBJ1-1, with 9 bases that match TRBD1. V was pared by 6 bases and J by 4 bases, with 3 bases of the junction left unmatched. Germline CDR1 reads MNHEY; CDR2 reads SMNVEV (reference sequence). The CDR3 spans 13 residues. The CDR3 protein is CASRGQGSTEAFF. The CDR3 region has the DNA TGTGCCAGCAGGGGACAGGGTAGCACTGAAGCTTTCTTT.

The chain has TRBV7-9 and TRBJ2-6; TRBD1 matches at 7 bases. This CDR3 has 17 residues. The V gene end was trimmed by 5 bases and the J gene end by 0 bases; junction bases not matched to a gene: 7. The germline gives CDR1 SEHNR, CDR2 FQNEAQ (reference sequence). Here the CDR3 reads CASSTLRTGSGANVLTF. Written as DNA, the CDR3 is TGTGCCAGCAGCACGCTGCGGACAGGCTCTGGGGCCAACGTCCTGACTTTC.

This clone was counted once. The J gene is TRBJ2-1, the V gene TRBV23-1, with TRBD2 matching 15 bases. TRBV23-1 is an open reading frame whose function is uncertain. J lost 5 bases, V lost 7 bases, and 18 bases had no gene match. The CDR3 spans 20 residues. The CDR3 nucleotides read TGCGCCAGCATTGATTCCGGGACTAGCGGGAGGCAGGACCCCAACAATGAGCAGTTCTTC. Amino acids: CASIDSGTSGRQDPNNEQFF.

This sequence joins TRBV11-2 and TRBJ2-1; no firm D call. The CDR3 contains 13 residues. Germline CDR1 SGHAT, CDR2 FQNNGV. Trimming left V 5 bases short and J 5 bases short, with 10 bases between. The CDR3 coding sequence is TGTGCCAGCAGCGCCTCTACCCACAATGAGCAGTTCTTC. Translating it yields CASSASTHNEQFF.

The chain carries TRBV9 and TRBJ1-6; TRBD1 might be the D (6 bases). V lost 3 bases, J lost 7 bases, and 8 bases lay in between. Germline assignment: CDR1 SGDLS and CDR2 YYNGEE. The CDR3 has 13 amino acids. The CDR3 loop reads CASSATGNSPLHF. CDR3 DNA sequence: TGTGCCAGCAGCGCAACAGGGAATTCACCCCTCCACTTT.

The genes are TRBV6-5 and TRBJ2-7; 10 nucleotides line up with TRBD2. This CDR3 has 13 residues. The J segment lost 7 bases and the V segment lost 5 bases, leaving 5 bases of the junction unmatched. CDR1 MNHEY and CDR2 SVGAGI come from the germline V gene. This CDR3 is CASSPLAGREQYF. The CDR3 DNA is TGTGCCAGCAGTCCACTAGCGGGAAGGGAGCAGTACTTC.

The CDR3 protein is CAWSLTSEQFF. CDR3 sequence (DNA): TGTGCCTGGAGTCTCACTAGTGAGCAGTTCTTC. The chain joins TRBV30 to TRBJ2-1, with D possibly matching TRBD2 (5 bases). In germline, CDR1 is GTSNPN, CDR2 SVGIG (reference sequence). Trimming pared 2 bases from V and 9 bases from J, leaving 8 bases between. The CDR3 covers 11 residues. The full variable domain, completed using reference TRBV30 and TRBJ2-1, is SQTIHQWPATLVQPVGSPLSLECTVEGTSNPNLYWYRQAAGRGLQLLFYSVGIGQISSEVPQNLSASRPQDRQFILSSKKLLLSDSGFYLCAWSLTSEQFFGPGTRLTVL.

V usage is TRBV16 and J usage is TRBJ1-1, with D possibly TRBD1 on 6 matching bases. The CDR3 length is 17 residues. Germline V gene lookup returns CDR1 KGHSY and CDR2 FQNENV. Trimming took off 0 bases at V and 0 bases at J, with 14 bases between the two ends. The CDR3 DNA follows: TGTGCCAGCAGCCAATCCCGATCACAGGGAATGAACACTGAAGCTTTCTTT. Its translation is CASSQSRSQGMNTEAFF.

The V and J genes are TRBV30 and TRBJ2-7; 9 bases map to TRBD2. Germline trimming cut 0 bases from V and 4 bases from J; bases unmatched to any gene: 4. Germline values: CDR1 GTSNPN, CDR2 SVGIG (reference sequence). The CDR3 extends over 14 amino acids. The CDR3 loop is CAWSVGLAGYEQYF. Written as DNA, the CDR3 is TGTGCCTGGAGTGTCGGGCTAGCGGGATACGAGCAGTACTTC.

The CDR3 loop reads CASKDRSYNEQFF. CDR3 in DNA: TGTGCCAGCAAAGACCGCAGCTACAATGAGCAGTTCTTC. This chain uses TRBV28 with TRBJ2-1, with D unclear. The V gene's germline CDR1 is MDHEN and CDR2 SYDVKM. The CDR3 extends over 13 amino acids. With 7 bases removed from V and 3 bases from J, the gap between germline ends came to 10 bases.

The J gene is TRBJ2-3, the V gene TRBV28; 9 bases map to TRBD2. The V and J ends lost 6 bases and 5 bases, in that order; junction bases with no gene match: 9. The CDR3 sequence is 15 residues long. Germline CDR1 is MDHEN and CDR2 is SYDVKM. This CDR3 is CASRGRRGGRDTQYF. The CDR3 bases are TGTGCCAGCAGAGGGAGGCGGGGGGGCCGAGATACGCAGTATTTT.

This clone was seen once. J is TRBJ2-3 and V is TRBV7-9; 7 bases map to TRBD1. This CDR3 has 15 residues. Germline V gives CDR1 SEHNR, CDR2 FQNEAQ (reference sequence). The trim removed 1 base at V and 6 bases at J, leaving 7 bases unmatched. CDR3 protein: CASSLVQGVADTQYF. DNA for the CDR3: TGTGCCAGCAGCTTAGTCCAGGGGGTAGCGGATACGCAGTATTTT.

The chain joins TRBV6-1 to TRBJ1-5; tentatively, D is TRBD1 (6 bases). V was shortened by 3 bases and J by 16 bases, with 25 bases between the two germline ends. The length of the CDR3 is 15 residues. Germline V gene sequence: CDR1 MNHNS, CDR2 SASEGT. CDR3 residues: CASSEEGTINPSRHF. The CDR3, as DNA: TGTGCCAGCAGTGAGGAAGGGACAATTAATCCGAGCAGACATTTT.

V and J are TRBV5-1 and TRBJ2-3, with 7 nucleotides matching TRBD1. The CDR3 has 15 residues. From germline, CDR1 is SGHRS and CDR2 YFSETQ. The V segment lost 2 bases and the J segment 3 bases; nucleotides outside the gene matches: 6. Written as DNA, the CDR3 is TGCGCCAGCAGCTTATACAGGGGAAATACAGATACGCAGTATTTT. This codes for CASSLYRGNTDTQYF.

The chain links TRBV5-1 to TRBJ1-5, with 7 bases that match TRBD1. Germline assignment: CDR1 SGHRS and CDR2 YFSETQ. V trimming: 0 bases; J trimming: 7 bases; junction bases outside the gene matches: 4. This CDR3 is 14 amino acids long. In DNA form, the CDR3 reads TGCGCCAGCAGCTTGGAAGGGGGCGGGCAGCCCCAGCATTTT. Its translation is CASSLEGGGQPQHF. The whole variable domain, remainder taken from reference TRBV5-1 and TRBJ1-5, is KAGVTQTPRYLIKTRGQQVTLSCSPISGHRSVSWYQQTPGQGLQFLFEYFSETQRNKGNFPGRFSGRQFSNSRSEMNVSTLELGDSALYLCASSLEGGGQPQHFGDGTRLSIL.